The T cell receptor beta chain under discussion was sequenced for a study of cytomegalovirus exposure and HLA in healthy donors (dated by TCRdb to about 2017). Describing the broader study: According to an earlier analysis of 550 to 700 of the donors, about 190 million T cells yielded approximately 120 million unique TCR beta sequences and 276 Gb of sequence data. Approximately 310 gigabases of sequencing data and around 88 million unique TCR sequences made up an early release that covered approximately 650 HLA-typed donors. Of the 300 to 450 genotyped donors, over 65% fell in the genetic ancestry cluster associated with self-reported Caucasian donors. The study aimed to test whether cataloging public T cell receptors could reveal signatures of past pathogen exposure. The T cell repertoires of 666 subjects were profiled by immunosequencing and related to cytomegalovirus serostatus. A separate validation cohort of roughly 110 different subjects was used in addition to the roughly 670-subject first cohort. To predict cytomegalovirus infection status, the study brought together high-throughput TCR immunosequencing, statistical association of individual TCRs with disease status, and machine learning. A later analysis re-analyzed previously published TCR beta repertoires from several hundred donors and added high-resolution HLA genotyping to study TCR occurrence patterns. The later analysis used no new phenotypic data to find candidate immune exposures, relying instead on TCR beta sequences and their occurrence across donors. To decide whether each TCR beta V gene segment behaved as functional or pseudogenic, an earlier analysis of some 600 of the donors relied on high-throughput TCR beta sequencing. Donor age, sex, ethnicity and CMV serostatus were collected together with the repertoire data. A later genetic analysis took genome-wide SNP genotypes for about 55% of the 666 donors and used that subset as a discovery cohort. All discovery cohort repertoires had been generated using a single sequencing platform. Both class I and class II loci were covered by HLA typing, at four-digit resolution. Typing coverage varied by locus: roughly 629-640 donors for A, B, C, DRB1 and DQB1; more than 500 for DQA1; approximately 570 for DPA1; around 450 for DPB1. Four to six DR-DQ haplotypes were handled as single units for association and clustering, since linkage in the cohort was strong. Across approximately 400 genotyped donors of the cohort, an average of approximately 200,000 unique TCR beta nucleotide sequences per donor were sequenced, and around 19% of those sequences were non-productive.

The cohort comprised some 700 healthy bone marrow donors. At the time of sampling, all cohort members were nominally healthy, though unrecorded immune exposures were likely present. The donor tested CMV seronegative, placing the donor among the 350 or so seronegative members of the cohort. A peripheral blood sample was collected from each donor, and TCR beta sequencing was performed on peripheral blood mononuclear cells. Genomic DNA was extracted from the blood cell samples with the Qiagen DNeasy Blood Extraction Kit. Results and caveats for the whole study, not just this receptor: The classifier was reported to diagnose cytomegalovirus status with high specificity and sensitivity in both the original cohort and the validation cohort. A further reported finding was that TCR beta sequences accurately predicted the HLA-A and HLA-B alleles for most subjects in the first cohort. In a later analysis, HLA-associated TCR beta chains showed more clonal expansion and lower generation probabilities than non-associated chains that were equally common. Sequencing depth was assumed to be roughly uniform across donors in the presence/absence analyses, though that assumption may not hold. According to a later analysis, parvovirus B19, influenza, CMV and Epstein-Barr virus appeared linked to several top co-occurrence clusters. While some public TCRs were present in many individuals, most TCR sequences turned up only very rarely across donors. Compared with the 666-donor mean, donors in an Asian-associated ancestry cluster had fewer N-insertions in productive TCRs, according to a later genetic analysis. A total of about 150 TCR beta chains were listed by the study as associated with cytomegalovirus. In this cohort, only TCR beta chains were sequenced, and detectable features were limited by the absence of alpha or paired-chain data. When HLA alleles, especially DR and DQ, strongly co-occurred, TCR associations were difficult to assign to individual alleles. The authors suggested that the approach could potentially be generalized to other disease states and immunological phenotypes. Because HLA typing was unavailable for some donors at each locus, only the typed subset was used in association tests. In a later analysis, TCR association rates were found to vary across HLA loci, with the most associated TCRs seen for DRB1 alleles and the fewest for HLA-C alleles. In a later analysis, most CMV-associated TCR beta chains were found to appear HLA-restricted, with HLA associations seemingly driven largely by CMV exposure. In a later genetic analysis, a missense DCLRE1C variant was associated with V-gene and J-gene trimming of TCR beta chains, and the association was replicated in an independent cohort. At a false discovery rate of 0.05, a later analysis linked under 20,000 TCR beta sequences to specific HLA alleles. Some 15 rarely observed V segments, including chromosome 9 orphons, were excluded from the earlier analysis of several hundred of the donors because counts were too low. Because the 87-base-pair reads could not distinguish some IMGT-functional V segments, including TRBV6-2 and TRBV6-3, those segments were excluded. Linkage disequilibrium might explain the correlated functional status among segregating V segments, but an unknown experimental factor could not be excluded. A group of highly shared sequence variants was considered likely to be a technical artifact of the sequencing pipeline. Three of the identified cytomegalovirus-associated TCR beta chains were confirmed in vitro to be specific for cytomegalovirus antigens. An earlier analysis of approximately 600 of the donors showed that most TCR beta V segments appeared in productive rearrangements either about 90% or about 30% of the time, which broadly matched IMGT annotations. Immune exposure information for the cohort was limited to CMV serostatus.

Library creation used the immunoSEQ multiplex PCR assay. For the multiplex PCR, a mixture combining 60 forward primers for TCR Vbeta segments and 13 reverse primers for TCR Jbeta segments was used. Amplification of the CDR3 region of rearranged TCR beta genes was performed with a multiplex PCR assay on genomic DNA. Amplified TCR beta libraries were sequenced as 87-base-pair reads on the Illumina HiSeq System. The authors processed their data as follows. Across the 500 to 700 repertoires, a later analysis counted 80 million or so unique TCR beta chains, some 11 million of which were shared by at least two donors. To remove PCR and sequencing errors, raw reads were error-corrected and collapsed into unique sequences using a nearest-neighbor algorithm that merged closely related sequences. V, D and J gene segments were assigned by aligning CDR3 sequences to IMGT reference sequences. Each retained sequence needed at least a six-nucleotide match to both a V gene segment and a J gene segment. A rearrangement counted as productive if the CDR3 had no stop codons and remained in frame with V and J, and every other rearrangement counted as non-productive. Following IMGT convention, CDR3 was defined as the stretch from the second conserved V-encoded cysteine to the conserved J-encoded phenylalanine. Sequences without an unambiguous match to a single V gene segment were excluded from the earlier analysis of about 630 of the donors. An earlier analysis of fewer than 750 of the donors classified V segments as functional when productive rearrangements were above 56.7% and as segregating when the standard deviation between donors was above 5%. A statistical classification framework was built to diagnose cytomegalovirus status from the catalog of TCR beta chain sequences. In a later analysis, TCR nucleotide sequences were compared against IMGT/GENE-DB human TR gene sequences so that V and J genes could be assigned. A later analysis assigned CDR3 sequences and most-parsimonious VDJ recombination scenarios with the TCRdist pipeline. A later analysis defined each TCR beta chain by its CDR3 amino acid sequence plus V-gene family, and excluded reads lacking a unique V-gene family. To address suspected cross-contamination and a sequencing artifact, a later analysis removed approximately 590 highly shared, low-generation-probability nucleotide sequences. For each public chain, a later analysis derived a clonal expansion index from normalized ranks of inferred template counts within each repertoire. A later analysis computed generation probabilities with a VDJ recombination model fitted to out-of-frame rearrangements, and checked the results against IGoR. Hypergeometric tests were used in a later analysis to score TCR-TCR, TCR-HLA and TCR-CMV co-occurrence, with a repertoire-size bias correction applied to the TCR pairs. To estimate false discovery rates, a later analysis permuted the HLA or CMV assignments 20 times. In a later analysis, co-occurring TCRs were grouped with DBSCAN, and TCRdist sequence similarity was added when clustering was performed within HLA-allele-positive subsets. For co-occurrence clustering, repertoires with fewer than 30,000 or more than 120,000 public chains were excluded, along with roughly five repertoires with anomalous nucleotide sharing. TCRdb mirrors the immuneACCESS table, restricted to in-frame sequences. Some clones are absent from its copies; in checked studies, under half trace to an unresolved V gene, and the reason for the others is unknown. Clone size and the V and J calls come from that table; the DNA yielded D and trimming. The sample contains about 170,000 clones, around three quarters of them found a single time. The ten largest account for approximately 2.4% of the sample.

CDR1 SGHAT and CDR2 FQNNGV were looked up in the germline V gene. Including the terminal cysteine and phenylalanine, the CDR3 comprises 18 residues. The only DNA kept is the CDR3, 54 bases in frame from the first base. The junction shows trimming of 3 bases on V and 4 bases on J, and the gene matches do not reach 9 bases of it. Concerning this clone itself: No antigen is known for it. Base-call qualities are not available, and no considerably larger clone is one nucleotide away. Other DNA sequences from this sample encode an identical CDR3 as well.

Sequenced input: PBMCs. The V gene is TRBV11-2 and the J gene is TRBJ2-2; 12 junctional bases match TRBD2. This TCR was recovered from a woman aged 45-60 years in good health and CMV-seronegative. The CDR3 has the sequence CASSLRLAGASGTGELFF. At the DNA level, the sequence is TGTGCCAGCAGCTTGAGACTAGCGGGGGCTTCGGGCACCGGGGAGCTGTTTTTT.